This is a list of T cell receptor beta chains from one sample in a study of regulatory T cells in long-lasting Graves disease. TCRdb re-analysed the multiplex PCR reads in MiXCR, keeping a single row per CDR3 protein. Of some 490,000 distinct CDR3 sequences listed, around 13% are singletons. These records were also assigned to another study, of T cells in Graves' hyperthyroidism and ophthalmopathy.

The sample was peripheral blood mononuclear cells (PBMCs), taken at new diagnosis, from a patient treated with antithyroid drugs. The receptors were gathered from a woman between 25 and 40 years old with Graves disease. The CDR3 runs from the conserved cysteine through the conserved F or W. The D gene is left open where the match is weak. Only some rows state a clone size, as once, few, many or a class for expanded clones.

abundance: few; v_gene: TRBV6-2/TRBV6-3; d_gene: NA; j_gene: TRBJ1-5; len: 18; CDR3aa: CASSYLPRDIYSNQPQHF; CDR3nt: TGTGCCAGCAGTTACTTACCCCGGGACATCTATAGCAATCAGCCCCAGCATTTT
abundance: NA; v_gene: TRBV20-1; d_gene: NA; j_gene: TRBJ1-1; len: 13; CDR3aa: CSASSGMNTEAFF; CDR3nt: TGCAGTGCTAGCTCCGGAATGAACACTGAAGCTTTCTTT
abundance: few; v_gene: TRBV30; d_gene: TRBD2; j_gene: TRBJ2-7; len: 17; CDR3aa: CAWRGGLAAKNAYEQYF; CDR3nt: TGTGCCTGGAGGGGGGGACTAGCGGCAAAGAACGCTTACGAGCAGTACTTC
abundance: many; v_gene: TRBV3-1; d_gene: TRBD2; j_gene: TRBJ2-1; len: 15; CDR3aa: CASSLLAGGNNEQFF; CDR3nt: TGTGCCAGCAGTCTTCTAGCGGGAGGGAACAATGAGCAGTTCTTC
abundance: NA; v_gene: TRBV20-1; d_gene: TRBD1; j_gene: TRBJ1-1; len: 13; CDR3aa: CSAGTGGNTEAFF; CDR3nt: TGCAGTGCTGGGACAGGTGGTAACACTGAAGCTTTCTTT
abundance: many; v_gene: TRBV6-2/TRBV6-3; d_gene: NA; j_gene: TRBJ2-3; len: 13; CDR3aa: CASTRGNTDTQYF; CDR3nt: TGTGCCAGCACGAGGGGAAACACAGATACGCAGTATTTT
abundance: many; v_gene: TRBV18; d_gene: NA; j_gene: TRBJ2-2; len: 17; CDR3aa: CASSPSVGASVTGELFF; CDR3nt: TGTGCCAGCTCACCATCGGTCGGGGCGTCAGTCACCGGGGAGCTGTTTTTT
abundance: many; v_gene: TRBV11-3; d_gene: NA; j_gene: TRBJ1-4; len: 15; CDR3aa: CASSLDRGENEKLFF; CDR3nt: TGTGCCAGCAGCTTAGACCGAGGGGAAAACGAAAAACTGTTTTTT
abundance: few; v_gene: TRBV29-1; d_gene: NA; j_gene: TRBJ1-1; len: 13; CDR3aa: CSVLRAASTEAFF; CDR3nt: TGCAGCGTCCTTCGGGCAGCGAGCACTGAAGCTTTCTTT
abundance: many; v_gene: TRBV6-2/TRBV6-3; d_gene: TRBD1; j_gene: TRBJ1-1; len: 16; CDR3aa: CASSPTGTDMNTEAFF; CDR3nt: TGTGCCAGCAGCCCCACCGGGACAGACATGAACACTGAAGCTTTCTTT
abundance: many; v_gene: TRBV20-1; d_gene: NA; j_gene: TRBJ2-7; len: 13; CDR3aa: CSARERGPYEQYF; CDR3nt: TGCAGTGCTAGAGAGCGGGGACCCTACGAGCAGTACTTC
abundance: NA; v_gene: TRBV15; d_gene: NA; j_gene: TRBJ2-7; len: 13; CDR3aa: CATSRGNLHGQYF; CDR3nt: TGTGCCACCAGCAGAGGAAATCTCCACGGGCAGTACTTC
abundance: many; v_gene: TRBV20-1; d_gene: NA; j_gene: TRBJ2-1; len: 13; CDR3aa: CSARSSNAREQFF; CDR3nt: TGCAGTGCTAGATCTTCAAACGCACGGGAGCAGTTCTTC
abundance: many; v_gene: TRBV7-3; d_gene: NA; j_gene: TRBJ2-5; len: 13; CDR3aa: CASSLSRGETQYF; CDR3nt: TGTGCCAGCAGCCTAAGCCGTGGGGAGACCCAGTACTTC
abundance: many; v_gene: TRBV20-1; d_gene: TRBD1; j_gene: TRBJ1-5; len: 15; CDR3aa: CSARGGGQGIKPQHF; CDR3nt: TGCAGCGCCCGCGGAGGGGGACAGGGGATTAAGCCCCAGCATTTT
abundance: many; v_gene: TRBV29-1; d_gene: NA; j_gene: TRBJ1-2; len: 12; CDR3aa: CSVRGVDYGYTF; CDR3nt: TGCAGCGTCCGGGGCGTGGACTATGGCTACACCTTC
abundance: many; v_gene: TRBV20-1; d_gene: NA; j_gene: TRBJ1-1; len: 14; CDR3aa: CSAHLGNMNTEAFF; CDR3nt: TGCAGTGCTCACTTGGGGAACATGAACACTGAAGCTTTCTTT
abundance: many; v_gene: TRBV9; d_gene: NA; j_gene: TRBJ1-1; len: 14; CDR3aa: CASSVVGGYAEAFF; CDR3nt: TGTGCCAGCAGCGTAGTCGGGGGATACGCTGAAGCTTTCTTT
abundance: many; v_gene: TRBV27; d_gene: NA; j_gene: TRBJ1-4; len: 15; CDR3aa: CASSLVTGSFEKLFF; CDR3nt: TGTGCCAGCAGTTTAGTGACCGGCTCGTTTGAAAAACTGTTTTTT
abundance: many; v_gene: TRBV5-1; d_gene: NA; j_gene: TRBJ2-6; len: 18; CDR3aa: CASSSRGISGPGANVLTF; CDR3nt: TGCGCCAGCAGCAGCAGAGGGATCTCCGGGCCTGGGGCCAACGTCCTGACTTTC
abundance: NA; v_gene: TRBV20-1; d_gene: NA; j_gene: TRBJ2-3; len: 12; CDR3aa: CSASEWADTQYF; CDR3nt: TGCAGTGCTAGTGAATGGGCAGATACGCAGTATTTT
abundance: NA; v_gene: TRBV19; d_gene: NA; j_gene: TRBJ1-1; len: 14; CDR3aa: CASSIMTGNTEAFF; CDR3nt: TGTGCCAGTAGTATAATGACAGGGAACACTGAAGCTTTCTTT
abundance: many; v_gene: TRBV12-3/TRBV12-4; d_gene: NA; j_gene: TRBJ2-7; len: 12; CDR3aa: CASSFRGYEQYF; CDR3nt: TGTGCCAGCAGTTTTCGGGGATACGAGCAGTACTTC
abundance: many; v_gene: TRBV28; d_gene: NA; j_gene: TRBJ1-1; len: 15; CDR3aa: CASSLQLGINTEAFF; CDR3nt: TGTGCCAGCAGTCTTCAACTCGGAATCAACACTGAAGCTTTCTTT
abundance: NA; v_gene: TRBV2; d_gene: NA; j_gene: TRBJ2-4; len: 12; CDR3aa: CASSEFTGRQYF; CDR3nt: TGTGCCAGCAGTGAATTTACGGGGCGTCAGTACTTC
abundance: many; v_gene: TRBV11-1; d_gene: NA; j_gene: TRBJ1-1; len: 15; CDR3aa: CASSLSRGFAGEAFF; CDR3nt: TGTGCCAGCAGCTTATCGCGGGGGTTCGCCGGTGAAGCTTTCTTT
abundance: few; v_gene: TRBV28; d_gene: NA; j_gene: TRBJ2-1; len: 16; CDR3aa: CASSLLSPGPSNEQFF; CDR3nt: TGTGCCAGCAGTTTACTTTCCCCGGGACCAAGCAATGAGCAGTTCTTC
abundance: many; v_gene: TRBV6-5; d_gene: NA; j_gene: TRBJ2-5; len: 14; CDR3aa: CASSWVDGWETQYF; CDR3nt: TGTGCCAGCAGTTGGGTGGACGGGTGGGAGACCCAGTACTTC
abundance: many; v_gene: TRBV27; d_gene: NA; j_gene: TRBJ2-7; len: 14; CDR3aa: CASSSMPGTYEQYF; CDR3nt: TGTGCCAGCAGTTCCATGCCAGGGACCTACGAGCAGTACTTC
abundance: many; v_gene: TRBV6-2/TRBV6-3; d_gene: NA; j_gene: TRBJ1-2; len: 13; CDR3aa: CASASRPLYGYTF; CDR3nt: TGTGCCAGCGCCAGTCGTCCCCTCTATGGCTACACCTTC
abundance: few; v_gene: TRBV12-3/TRBV12-4; d_gene: NA; j_gene: TRBJ2-3; len: 14; CDR3aa: CASSPGTFTDTQYF; CDR3nt: TGTGCCAGCAGTCCGGGGACGTTCACAGATACGCAGTATTTT
abundance: many; v_gene: TRBV4-1; d_gene: TRBD1; j_gene: TRBJ1-1; len: 15; CDR3aa: CASSHLRQGNTEAFF; CDR3nt: TGCGCCAGCAGCCACCTAAGACAGGGTAACACTGAAGCTTTCTTT
abundance: few; v_gene: TRBV5-4; d_gene: NA; j_gene: TRBJ1-4; len: 15; CDR3aa: CASSLTGGLNEKLFF; CDR3nt: TGTGCCAGCAGCCTCACCGGGGGGCTTAATGAAAAACTGTTTTTT
abundance: NA; v_gene: TRBV6-5; d_gene: NA; j_gene: TRBJ2-3; len: 15; CDR3aa: CASSHSTARERTQYF; CDR3nt: TGTGCCAGCAGTCACTCGACGGCAAGAGAGCGGACGCAGTATTTT
abundance: many; v_gene: TRBV20-1; d_gene: TRBD1; j_gene: TRBJ1-2; len: 13; CDR3aa: CSARGTGDYGYTF; CDR3nt: TGCAGTGCTAGAGGGACAGGTGATTATGGCTACACCTTC
abundance: many; v_gene: TRBV2; d_gene: TRBD2; j_gene: TRBJ2-1; len: 17; CDR3aa: CASSEGASGTSYNEQFF; CDR3nt: TGTGCCAGCAGTGAAGGGGCTAGCGGGACATCCTACAATGAGCAGTTCTTC
abundance: few; v_gene: TRBV28; d_gene: NA; j_gene: TRBJ1-6; len: 14; CDR3aa: CASSLRSYNSPLHF; CDR3nt: TGTGCCAGCAGTTTAAGGTCATATAATTCACCCCTCCACTTT
abundance: many; v_gene: TRBV11-2; d_gene: NA; j_gene: TRBJ2-4; len: 13; CDR3aa: CASKRGFATIQYF; CDR3nt: TGTGCCAGCAAAAGGGGGTTCGCTACCATTCAGTACTTC
abundance: few; v_gene: TRBV5-1; d_gene: TRBD2; j_gene: TRBJ2-1; len: 16; CDR3aa: CASSLRSGLVINEQFF; CDR3nt: TGCGCCAGCAGCTTGCGCTCGGGACTAGTAATAAATGAGCAGTTCTTC
abundance: many; v_gene: TRBV6-1; d_gene: NA; j_gene: TRBJ1-2; len: 12; CDR3aa: CASSQQSYGYTF; CDR3nt: TGTGCCAGCAGTCAACAGAGCTATGGCTACACCTTC
abundance: many; v_gene: TRBV20-1; d_gene: NA; j_gene: TRBJ1-1; len: 12; CDR3aa: CSASPMNTEAFF; CDR3nt: TGCAGTGCTAGCCCAATGAACACTGAAGCTTTCTTT
abundance: many; v_gene: TRBV7-2; d_gene: NA; j_gene: TRBJ2-3; len: 13; CDR3aa: CASSPYGTDTQYF; CDR3nt: TGTGCCAGCAGCCCTTATGGCACAGATACGCAGTATTTT
abundance: few; v_gene: TRBV7-3; d_gene: TRBD1; j_gene: TRBJ2-2; len: 14; CDR3aa: CASRLMDRVGELFF; CDR3nt: TGTGCCAGCAGACTAATGGACAGGGTCGGGGAGCTGTTTTTT
abundance: few; v_gene: TRBV13; d_gene: NA; j_gene: TRBJ1-6; len: 14; CDR3aa: CASTRGGPRSPLHF; CDR3nt: TGTGCCAGCACCCGTGGGGGGCCGCGTTCACCCCTCCACTTT
abundance: NA; v_gene: TRBV29-1; d_gene: TRBD1; j_gene: TRBJ1-2; len: 14; CDR3aa: CSASQGANFYGYTF; CDR3nt: TGCAGCGCATCACAGGGGGCAAATTTCTATGGCTACACCTTC
abundance: few; v_gene: TRBV20-1; d_gene: NA; j_gene: TRBJ1-2; len: 13; CDR3aa: CSASVGVAYGYTF; CDR3nt: TGCAGTGCTAGTGTGGGAGTGGCGTACGGCTACACCTTC
abundance: many; v_gene: TRBV7-3; d_gene: NA; j_gene: TRBJ2-1; len: 15; CDR3aa: CASSSLRSPPYEQFF; CDR3nt: TGTGCCAGCAGCAGTCTCCGGTCCCCCCCTTATGAGCAGTTCTTC
abundance: few; v_gene: TRBV18; d_gene: TRBD2; j_gene: TRBJ2-7; len: 15; CDR3aa: CANSPPGSGGPEQYF; CDR3nt: TGTGCCAACTCACCACCCGGTAGCGGGGGACCTGAGCAGTACTTC